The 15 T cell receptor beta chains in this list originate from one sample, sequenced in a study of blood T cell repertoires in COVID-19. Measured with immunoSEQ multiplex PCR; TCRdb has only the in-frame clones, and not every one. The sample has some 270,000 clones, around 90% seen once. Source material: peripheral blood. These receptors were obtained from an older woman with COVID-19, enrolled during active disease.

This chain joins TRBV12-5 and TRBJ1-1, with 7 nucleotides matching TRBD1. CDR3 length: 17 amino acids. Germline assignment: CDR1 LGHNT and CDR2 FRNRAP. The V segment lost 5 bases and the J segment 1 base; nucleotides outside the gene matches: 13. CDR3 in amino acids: CASGTTGGGRGNTEAFF. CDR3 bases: TGTGCTAGTGGTACGACGGGAGGGGGCCGGGGGAACACTGAAGCTTTCTTT.

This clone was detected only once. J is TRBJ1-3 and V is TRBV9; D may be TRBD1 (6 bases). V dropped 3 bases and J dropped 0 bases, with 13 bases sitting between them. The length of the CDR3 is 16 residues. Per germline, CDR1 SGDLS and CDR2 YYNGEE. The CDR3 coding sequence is TGTGCCAGCAGCGACGGACAGTTAAACTCTGGAAACACCATATATTTT. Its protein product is CASSDGQLNSGNTIYF.

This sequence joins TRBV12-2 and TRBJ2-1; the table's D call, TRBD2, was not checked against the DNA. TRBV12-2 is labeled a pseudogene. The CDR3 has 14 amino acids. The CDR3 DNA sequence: TGTGCAAGTCGGAACTCCTTGTTCTACAATGAGCAGTTCTTC. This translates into CASRNSLFYNEQFF.

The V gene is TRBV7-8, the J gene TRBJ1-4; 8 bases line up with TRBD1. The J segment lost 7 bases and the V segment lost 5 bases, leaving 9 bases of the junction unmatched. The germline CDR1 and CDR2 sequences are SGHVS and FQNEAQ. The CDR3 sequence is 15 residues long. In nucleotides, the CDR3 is TGTGCCAGCAGCCGAGAGGCAGGGGGCGGTGAAAAACTGTTTTTT. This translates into CASSREAGGGEKLFF.

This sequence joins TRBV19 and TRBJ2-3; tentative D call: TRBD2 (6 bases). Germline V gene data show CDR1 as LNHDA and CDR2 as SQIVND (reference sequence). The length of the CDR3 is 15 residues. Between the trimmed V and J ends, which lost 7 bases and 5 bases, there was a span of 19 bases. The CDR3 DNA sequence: TGTGCCAGTACACATAGGGTGGGGCGGGGAGATACGCAGTATTTT. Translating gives CASTHRVGRGDTQYF.

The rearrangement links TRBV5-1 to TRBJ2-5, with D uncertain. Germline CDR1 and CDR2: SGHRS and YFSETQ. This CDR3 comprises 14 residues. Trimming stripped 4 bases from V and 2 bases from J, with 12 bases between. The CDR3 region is CASSTSGSQETQYF. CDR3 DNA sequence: TGCGCCAGCAGCACATCCGGGTCTCAAGAGACCCAGTACTTC.

The CDR3 is CASSEAGRTGIRHSPLHF. The CDR3 coding sequence is TGTGCCAGCAGTGAGGCGGGCAGAACAGGGATACGACATTCACCCCTCCACTTT. J is TRBJ1-6 and V is TRBV2, with D possibly being TRBD1 (6 bases). Trimming took off 3 bases at V and 8 bases at J, with 23 bases between the two ends. The V gene's germline CDR1 is SNHLY and CDR2 FYNNEI. This CDR3 region has 18 residues. Full variable domain (missing parts from reference TRBV2 and TRBJ1-6): EPEVTQTPSHQVTQMGQEVILRCVPISNHLYFYWYRQILGQKVEFLVSFYNNEISEKSEIFDDQFSVERPDGSNFTLKIRSTKLEDSAMYFCASSEAGRTGIRHSPLHFGNGTRLTVT.

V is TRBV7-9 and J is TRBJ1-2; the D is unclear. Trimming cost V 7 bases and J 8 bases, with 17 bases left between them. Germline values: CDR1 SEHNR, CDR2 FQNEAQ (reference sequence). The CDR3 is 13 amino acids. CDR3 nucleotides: TGTGCCAGCAACAACATCGGAGGGTCGGGCTACACCTTC. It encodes CASNNIGGSGYTF.

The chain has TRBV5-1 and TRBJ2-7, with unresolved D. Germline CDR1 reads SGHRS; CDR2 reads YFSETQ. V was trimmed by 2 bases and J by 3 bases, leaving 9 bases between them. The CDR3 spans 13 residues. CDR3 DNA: TGCGCCAGCAGCTTCGGTCGAAACTACGAGCAGTACTTC. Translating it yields CASSFGRNYEQYF.

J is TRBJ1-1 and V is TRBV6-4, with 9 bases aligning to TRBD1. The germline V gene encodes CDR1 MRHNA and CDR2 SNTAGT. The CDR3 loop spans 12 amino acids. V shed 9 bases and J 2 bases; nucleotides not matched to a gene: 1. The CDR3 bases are TGTGCCAGTACAGGGGGCAACACTGAAGCTTTCTTT. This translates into CASTGGNTEAFF.

CDR3 DNA: TGCGCCAGCAGCCACAGGGCCGTGAGAACTGAAGCTTTCTTT. Translating gives CASSHRAVRTEAFF. The rearrangement uses TRBV4-3 and TRBJ1-1, with D maybe TRBD1 (5 bases). Trimming shortened V by 3 bases and J by 5 bases, and 13 bases separated the two germline ends. This CDR3 region has 14 residues. Germline assignment: CDR1 LGHNA and CDR2 YSLEER.

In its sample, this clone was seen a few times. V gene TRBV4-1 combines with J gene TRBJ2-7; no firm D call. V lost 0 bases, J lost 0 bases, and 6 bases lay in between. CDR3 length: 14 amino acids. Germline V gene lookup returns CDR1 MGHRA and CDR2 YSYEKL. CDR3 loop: CASSQDPSSYEQYF. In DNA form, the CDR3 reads TGCGCCAGCAGCCAAGATCCCTCCTCCTACGAGCAGTACTTC.

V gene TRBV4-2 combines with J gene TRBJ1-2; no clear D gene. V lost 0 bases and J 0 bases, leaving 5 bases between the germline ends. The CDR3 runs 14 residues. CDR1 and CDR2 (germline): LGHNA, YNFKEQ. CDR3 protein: CASSQETANYGYTF. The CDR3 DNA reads TGTGCCAGCAGCCAAGAAACAGCTAACTATGGCTACACCTTC.

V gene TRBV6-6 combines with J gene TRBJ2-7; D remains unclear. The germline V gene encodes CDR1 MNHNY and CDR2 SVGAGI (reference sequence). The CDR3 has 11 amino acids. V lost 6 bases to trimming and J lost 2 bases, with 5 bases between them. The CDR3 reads CASSTAYEQYF. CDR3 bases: TGTGCCAGCAGCACTGCCTACGAGCAGTACTTC.

DNA for the CDR3: TGTGCCAGCAGCTCCGGCGGCCGGGTTACAGATACGCAGTATTTT. Its translation is CASSSGGRVTDTQYF. The rearrangement links TRBV5-4 to TRBJ2-3, with D unclear. Germline lookup yields CDR1 SGHNT and CDR2 YYREEE (reference sequence). V was trimmed by 3 bases and J by 3 bases, leaving 14 bases between them. CDR3 length: 15 amino acids.